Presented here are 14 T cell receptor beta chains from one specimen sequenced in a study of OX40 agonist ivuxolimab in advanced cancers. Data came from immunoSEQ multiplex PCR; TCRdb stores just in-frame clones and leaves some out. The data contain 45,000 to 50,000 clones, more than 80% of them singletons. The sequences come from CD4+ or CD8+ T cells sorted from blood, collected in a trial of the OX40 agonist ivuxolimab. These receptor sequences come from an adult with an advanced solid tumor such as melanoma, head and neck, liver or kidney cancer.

The CDR3 is CASSPRDHKAFGEQFF. The DNA for the CDR3 is TGTGCCAGTAGTCCACGGGACCATAAGGCCTTTGGTGAGCAGTTCTTC. V is TRBV19 and J is TRBJ2-1; D tentatively fits TRBD1 or TRBD2 (5 bases each). Germline values: CDR1 LNHDA, CDR2 SQIVND (reference sequence). Between the trimmed V and J ends, which lost 5 bases and 9 bases, there was a span of 23 bases. The CDR3 sequence is 16 residues long.

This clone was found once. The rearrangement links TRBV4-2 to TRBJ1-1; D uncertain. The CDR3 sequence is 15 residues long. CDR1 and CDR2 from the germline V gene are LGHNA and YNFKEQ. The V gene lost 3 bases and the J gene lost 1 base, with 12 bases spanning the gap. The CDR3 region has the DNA TGTGCCAGCAGCCATAGCTCGAACACGAACACTGAAGCTTTCTTT. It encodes CASSHSSNTNTEAFF.

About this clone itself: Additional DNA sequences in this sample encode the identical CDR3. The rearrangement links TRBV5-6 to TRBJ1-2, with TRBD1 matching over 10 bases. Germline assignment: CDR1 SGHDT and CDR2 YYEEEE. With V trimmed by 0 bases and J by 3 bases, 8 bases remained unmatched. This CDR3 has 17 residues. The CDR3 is CASSLVTGGAEDYGYTF. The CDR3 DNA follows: TGTGCCAGCAGCTTGGTGACAGGGGGCGCAGAGGACTATGGCTACACCTTC. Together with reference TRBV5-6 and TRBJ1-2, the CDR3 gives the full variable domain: DAGVTQSPTHLIKTRGQQVTLRCSPKSGHDTVSWYQQALGQGPQFIFQYYEEEERQRGNFPDRFSGHQFPNYSSELNVNALLLGDSALYLCASSLVTGGAEDYGYTFGSGTRLTVV.

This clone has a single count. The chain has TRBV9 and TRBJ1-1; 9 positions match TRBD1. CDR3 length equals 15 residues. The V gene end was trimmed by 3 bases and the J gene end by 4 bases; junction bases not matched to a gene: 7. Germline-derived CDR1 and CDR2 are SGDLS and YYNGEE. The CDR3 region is CASSGSETGGTEAFF. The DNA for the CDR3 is TGTGCCAGCAGCGGGTCAGAGACAGGGGGCACTGAAGCTTTCTTT.

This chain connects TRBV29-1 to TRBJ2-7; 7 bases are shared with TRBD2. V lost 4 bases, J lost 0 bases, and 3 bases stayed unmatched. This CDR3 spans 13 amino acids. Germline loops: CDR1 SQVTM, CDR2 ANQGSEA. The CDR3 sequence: CSVVGGSSYEQYF. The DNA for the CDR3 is TGCAGCGTTGTAGGCGGGAGCTCCTACGAGCAGTACTTC.

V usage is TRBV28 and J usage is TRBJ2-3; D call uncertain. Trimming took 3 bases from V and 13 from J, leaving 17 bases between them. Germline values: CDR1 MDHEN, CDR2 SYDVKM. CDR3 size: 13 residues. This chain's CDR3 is CASSLVGFHLEYF. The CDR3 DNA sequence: TGTGCCAGCAGTTTGGTTGGCTTTCACCTGGAGTATTTT.

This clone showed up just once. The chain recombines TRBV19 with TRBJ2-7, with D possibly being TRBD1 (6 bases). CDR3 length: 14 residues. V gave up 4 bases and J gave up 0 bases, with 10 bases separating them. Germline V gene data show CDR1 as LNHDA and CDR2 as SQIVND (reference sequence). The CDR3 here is CASSRRDTSYEQYF. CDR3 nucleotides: TGTGCCAGTAGTAGACGGGACACCTCCTACGAGCAGTACTTC.

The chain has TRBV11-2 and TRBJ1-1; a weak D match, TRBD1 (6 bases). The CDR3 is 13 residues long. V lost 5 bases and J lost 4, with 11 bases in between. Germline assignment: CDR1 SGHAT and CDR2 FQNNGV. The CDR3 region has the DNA TGTGCCAGCAGCAACATCAGGGGCACTGAAGCTTTCTTT. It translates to CASSNIRGTEAFF.

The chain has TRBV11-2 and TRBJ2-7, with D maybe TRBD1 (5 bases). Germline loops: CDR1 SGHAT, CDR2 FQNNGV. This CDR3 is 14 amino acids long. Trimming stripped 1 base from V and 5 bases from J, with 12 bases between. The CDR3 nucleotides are TGTGCCAGCAGCTTAGTTGCCAGGGCCCACGAGCAGTACTTC. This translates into CASSLVARAHEQYF.

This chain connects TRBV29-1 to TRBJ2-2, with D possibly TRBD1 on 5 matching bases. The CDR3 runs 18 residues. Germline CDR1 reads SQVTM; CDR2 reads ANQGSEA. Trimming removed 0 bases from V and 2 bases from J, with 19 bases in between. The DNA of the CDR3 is TGCAGCGTTGAAGACCCGAATGTATGGGGCTCAAACACCGGGGAGCTGTTTTTT. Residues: CSVEDPNVWGSNTGELFF.

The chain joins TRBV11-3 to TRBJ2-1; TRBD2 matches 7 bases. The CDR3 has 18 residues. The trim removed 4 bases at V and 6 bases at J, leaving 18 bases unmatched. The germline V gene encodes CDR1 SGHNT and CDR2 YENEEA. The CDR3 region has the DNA TGTGCCAGCAGCTCACGACTAGCCCGAGGAACAGACCCCAATGAGCAGTTCTTC. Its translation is CASSSRLARGTDPNEQFF.

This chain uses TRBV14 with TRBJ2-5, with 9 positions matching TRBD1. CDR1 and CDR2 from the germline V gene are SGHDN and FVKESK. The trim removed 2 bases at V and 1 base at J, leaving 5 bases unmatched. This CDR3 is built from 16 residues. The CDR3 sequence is CASSQTGTGSQETQYF. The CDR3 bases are TGTGCCAGCAGCCAAACCGGGACAGGGAGCCAAGAGACCCAGTACTTC.

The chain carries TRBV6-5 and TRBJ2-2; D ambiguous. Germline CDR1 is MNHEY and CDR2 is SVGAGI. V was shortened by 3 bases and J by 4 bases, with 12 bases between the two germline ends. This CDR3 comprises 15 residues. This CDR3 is CASSYLNSRTGELFF. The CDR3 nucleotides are TGTGCCAGCAGTTATTTGAACAGCCGCACCGGGGAGCTGTTTTTT.

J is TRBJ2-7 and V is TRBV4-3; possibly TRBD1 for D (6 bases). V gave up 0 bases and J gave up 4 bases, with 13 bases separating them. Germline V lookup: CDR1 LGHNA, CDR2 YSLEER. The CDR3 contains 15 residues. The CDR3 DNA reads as TGCGCCAGCAGCCAAGAAGGACAGTCGGCTTACGAGCAGTACTTC. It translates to CASSQEGQSAYEQYF.